This T cell receptor beta chain was sequenced for a study of OX40 agonist ivuxolimab in advanced cancers. At the level of the study: Aged roughly 23 to 79 with a mean of around 60 years, they were about 83% male.

Libraries were prepared by immunoSEQ multiplex PCR; TCRdb keeps only in-frame clonotypes and omits some of them. The sample lists roughly 100,000 clones, around 90% seen once, with 0.79% in the top ten. Germline CDR1 is GTSNPN and CDR2 is SVGIG (reference sequence). This CDR3 contains 15 residues. The V segment lost 4 bases and the J segment 8 bases; nucleotides outside the gene matches: 8. Study outcomes and limitations: Certain nonresponders likewise exhibited a low normalized T-cell clonal expansion. The expanded peripheral T cells' antigen specificity was not determined.

Points on this clone: The antigen remains undetermined.

V is TRBV30 and J is TRBJ1-6, with TRBD1 matching over 10 bases. The sequencing here drew on CD4+ or CD8+ T cells sorted from blood, taken in a trial of the OX40 agonist ivuxolimab. The sequence was obtained from an adult with an advanced solid tumor such as melanoma, head and neck, liver or kidney cancer. In DNA form, the CDR3 reads TGTGCCTGGATGGGCGGGACAGGGGATTATTCACCCCTCCACTTT. It codes for CAWMGGTGDYSPLHF.